This record covers a single T cell receptor (beta chain). This clone has just a few counts. The clone's antigen remains unknown. Base-call qualities are not available, and no considerably larger clone is one nucleotide away. The germline V gene (reference sequence) sets CDR1 to GTSNPN and CDR2 to SVGIG. CDR3 length: 14 amino acids, cysteine to phenylalanine. Of all the DNA, just the CDR3 is kept, 42 bases in frame from base 1. V sheds 3 bases and J sheds 4 bases, leaving 12 bases between their ends. The entire isolated RNA was reverse transcribed using the High Capacity cDNA Reverse Transcription Kit, and thus expressed TCRB transcripts were sequenced. Naive, central memory and regulatory T cell samples underwent deep immunoSEQ sequencing, averaging around 3.7 million total reads per sample. After sorted cells were lysed in RLT buffer, RNA was extracted with DNase-treated RNeasy Micro or Mini kits, with the choice depending on cell number. Each cell subset was processed separately to prevent cross-contamination, with patient and healthy donor samples processed together. TCRB sequences were amplified from cDNA with the immunoSEQ multiplex PCR, producing 87-bp fragments spanning the CDR3 region. Sequencing of the amplicons was done on the Illumina HiSeq platform. In the source study's methods: PCR bias was computationally corrected using synthetic template baselines, reads within Hamming distance 2 were collapsed, and singletons that could not be merged were discarded. Reads were aligned against IMGT to assign V, D and J genes, CDR3 length and insertions or deletions at six rearrangement sites. Within each subset, clonotype counts were normalized to sorted cell number, after which true diversity and Gini coefficients were computed with the tcR R package. The overlap coefficient, calculated on TCRB nucleotide sequences, was used to measure repertoire sharing. As a proxy for the pre-selection repertoire, out-of-frame TCRB sequences from naive cells were analyzed. TCRdb carries this immuneACCESS record with in-frame sequences only. Its versions omit some clonotypes, under half of them owing to an unresolved V gene in the studies checked, with the rest unexplained. V and J calls and clone size are those listed in that table; D and trimming were worked out from the DNA. The sample table records under 850,000 clones; about an eighth of these occur just once. The ten top clones hold less than 0.025% of the sample.

This entry comes from a study of beta chain features in type 1 diabetes (dated by TCRdb to 2016 to 2019). About the full investigation: Patients and healthy donors did not differ in mean age, gender distribution, total cell number or subset yield. A total of approximately 110,000,000 sorted cells were examined across all samples, and a strong correlation was observed between cell number per subset and RNA yield. In the study, recently diagnosed type 1 diabetes patients and matched healthy donors were compared on the TCRB repertoires of their sorted circulating CD4+ T cell subsets. Regulatory and stem cell-like memory subsets were obtained from only 8 patients and roughly 8 healthy donors, while naive and central memory subsets were obtained from all 28 donors.

General study outcomes and caveats: Sequencing cDNA rather than genomic DNA could over-represent highly expressing activated cells, although activation and CD3 levels did not differ between groups. Fewer insertions and more nucleotide deletions at VDJ recombination sites were observed in patients with type 1 diabetes, implying thymic rearrangement abnormalities. Because small numbers of individuals were included in the HLA sub-analyses, any influence of HLA type on TCRB rearrangement was left unresolved. Naive, central memory and regulatory TCRB repertoires appeared more similar among patients than among healthy donors. Shorter templates might have been favored by PCR, but patient and control samples were amplified and corrected together, so both groups would have been affected equally by any skew. A moderate but significant shortening of TCRB CDR3 length was observed in type 1 diabetes patients in all four CD4+ subsets.

From each donor, a single peripheral blood sample of around 120 mL on average was drawn into heparinised tubes. A BD FACSAria II was used to sort naive, central memory, regulatory and stem cell-like memory CD4+ T cells with a panel that included CD45RO, CCR7, CD25, CD127, CD95 and CD27. A purity above 95% was achieved for all sorted populations. PBMCs were separated immediately by Lymphoprep density gradient centrifugation and were stained directly, without being cultured. So that batch effects would be minimized, each experiment stained and sorted samples in pairs, pairing one healthy donor with one patient.

The TCR originated in a man between 18 and 35 years old with type 1 diabetes. Sample: naive CD4+ T cells from blood. The cell subset or site label here, explained by the study, means: true naive CD4+ T cells. The chain is encoded by TRBV30 joined to TRBJ1-4, with no confident D gene call. CDR3 sequence: CAWRSRGDNEKLFF. The DNA sequence follows: TGTGCCTGGAGATCACGGGGAGATAATGAAAAACTGTTTTTT. Full variable domain (CDR3 extended with the reference TRBV30 and TRBJ1-4 proteins): SQTIHQWPATLVQPVGSPLSLECTVEGTSNPNLYWYRQAAGRGLQLLFYSVGIGQISSEVPQNLSASRPQDRQFILSSKKLLLSDSGFYLCAWRSRGDNEKLFFGSGTQLSVL.